Presented here are 17 T cell receptor beta chains from one specimen sequenced in a study of Ad26.COV2.S vaccination and SARS-CoV-2 variants. Stated treatment: approximately 18 received Ad26.COV2.S at low or high dose, single or two shots; about 5 received placebo; per-sample allocation not given. On day 63 after the first injection, vaccine and placebo recipients gave samples. Method: immunoSEQ multiplex PCR; TCRdb's copy keeps in-frame clones and lacks some. The table records around 250,000 clones, 87% of them present only once. The sample was peripheral blood, taken in a trial of Ad26.COV2.S vaccine versus placebo. The receptors were sampled from a person aged 18-60 years who received the Ad26.COV2.S COVID-19 vaccine or a placebo.

This clone came up once. The CDR3 DNA sequence: TGCGCCAGCAGCCCGAGTGGGCCCAATGCTAATGAAAAACTGTTTTTT. Translated: CASSPSGPNANEKLFF. This chain uses TRBV5-1 with TRBJ1-4; D unclear. V dropped 4 bases and J dropped 3 bases, with 16 bases sitting between them. The CDR3 extends over 16 amino acids. Germline lookup yields CDR1 SGHRS and CDR2 YFSETQ.

The genes are TRBV4-3 and TRBJ2-1; D is undetermined. Germline V gene data show CDR1 as LGHNA and CDR2 as YSLEER. The germline V and J ends were trimmed by 3 bases and 5 bases, with 11 bases remaining between them. The CDR3 is 14 amino acids. CDR3 loop: CASSQVRSHNEQFF. CDR3 coding DNA: TGCGCCAGCAGCCAGGTCAGGTCCCACAATGAGCAGTTCTTC.

The chain has TRBV5-5 and TRBJ1-5, with 8 positions matching TRBD1. J was trimmed by 7 bases and V by 4 bases; bases with no gene match: 7. Germline lookup yields CDR1 SGHKS and CDR2 YYEKEE (reference sequence). The CDR3 runs 14 residues. CDR3 sequence reads: CASSPGGAGQPQHF. CDR3 coding DNA: TGTGCCAGCAGCCCAGGGGGCGCGGGGCAGCCCCAGCATTTT.

This clone was seen a single time. V gene TRBV25-1 combines with J gene TRBJ1-2; a possible D gene is TRBD1 (6 bases). V shed 6 bases and J shed 8 bases, with 16 bases lying between them. CDR1 and CDR2 from the germline V gene are MGHDK and SYGVNS. This CDR3 contains 13 residues. In nucleotides, the CDR3 is TGTGCCAGCAGCCAATCCACAGGGTCCGGCTACACCTTC. Translating gives CASSQSTGSGYTF.

V is TRBV30 and J is TRBJ1-1; TRBD1 is a possible D gene (5 bases). The CDR3 consists of 14 residues. Germline V gene lookup returns CDR1 GTSNPN and CDR2 SVGIG (reference sequence). V dropped 3 bases and J dropped 6 bases, with 17 bases sitting between them. The CDR3: CAWSPGPGGAEAFF. The CDR3 region has the DNA TGTGCCTGGAGCCCAGGACCGGGAGGGGCTGAAGCTTTCTTT.

The chain combines TRBV27 with TRBJ1-2; perhaps TRBD1 as D (5 bases). The germline gives CDR1 MNHEY, CDR2 SMNVEV (reference sequence). There are 15 residues in the CDR3. With 0 bases removed from V and 2 bases from J, the gap between germline ends came to 10 bases. The CDR3 DNA reads TGTGCCAGCAGTTTATCGGGACGGAGGAACTATGGCTACACCTTC. Translating gives CASSLSGRRNYGYTF.

J is TRBJ2-3 and V is TRBV7-2; 8 bases are a match to TRBD2. After removal of 4 bases from V and 1 base from J, the junction contained 10 bases not matched to a gene. The length of the CDR3 is 17 residues. Looked up from germline, CDR1 is SGHTA and CDR2 is FQGNSA. The CDR3 DNA follows: TGTGCCAGCAGCTCGACTAGACTAGCGCGGGGCACAGATACGCAGTATTTT. Its protein is CASSSTRLARGTDTQYF.

The chain is built from TRBV6-5 and TRBJ1-5; tentatively, D is TRBD1 (5 bases). The ends were cut back, 5 bases at V and 1 base at J, with 12 bases in the middle. CDR3 length equals 15 residues. From germline, CDR1 is MNHEY and CDR2 SVGAGI. The CDR3 bases are TGTGCCAGCAGTCCTAGGCGGGGGAGCAATCAGCCCCAGCATTTT. As protein: CASSPRRGSNQPQHF.

In DNA, the CDR3 is TGTGCCAGCCAGCAGACAGGGGGCAACTATGGCTACACCTTC. This translates into CASQQTGGNYGYTF. This chain links TRBV19 with TRBJ1-2; 10 bases are a match to TRBD1. Trimming took 9 bases from V and 2 from J; bases not matched to a gene: 6. Looked up from germline, CDR1 is LNHDA and CDR2 is SQIVND (reference sequence). This CDR3 comprises 14 residues.

This clone has only one observation. The chain employs TRBV2 and TRBJ1-5, with a possible D match to TRBD1 (5 bases). The CDR3 loop spans 15 amino acids. Germline values: CDR1 SNHLY, CDR2 FYNNEI. V was clipped by 4 bases and J by 7 bases, with 17 bases between them. Here the CDR3 reads CASSGGVGSGQPQHF. The CDR3 DNA sequence: TGTGCCAGCAGTGGGGGCGTTGGGTCGGGACAGCCCCAGCATTTT.

This chain uses TRBV7-9 with TRBJ2-1; D not certain. The V end was cut by 5 bases, the J end by 4 bases, with 12 bases between. CDR1 is SEHNR and CDR2 is FQNEAQ in the germline V gene (reference sequence). The CDR3 runs to 14 residues. The CDR3 sequence is CASSLLSPYNEQFF. CDR3 DNA sequence: TGTGCCAGCAGCCTACTTAGCCCGTACAATGAGCAGTTCTTC.

This clone was observed a handful of times. V and J are TRBV4-1 and TRBJ1-5, with a tentative D call TRBD1 (5 bases). This CDR3 has 15 amino acids. Deletions cut 0 bases from V and 4 bases from J, with 10 bases between. CDR1 is MGHRA and CDR2 is YSYEKL in the germline V gene. The CDR3 coding sequence is TGCGCCAGCAGCCAAGAGCTACGGGGGAATCAGCCCCAGCATTTT. It yields the protein CASSQELRGNQPQHF.

The chain recombines TRBV6-5 with TRBJ2-2; TRBD1 or TRBD2 may be the D gene (5 bases each). V was pared by 2 bases and J by 7 bases, with 11 bases between. This CDR3 spans 14 amino acids. CDR1 and CDR2 from the germline V gene are MNHEY and SVGAGI. CDR3 amino acids: CASSYGTLGGELFF. The CDR3, as DNA: TGTGCCAGCAGTTACGGGACCCTTGGCGGGGAGCTGTTTTTT.

V is TRBV29-1 and J is TRBJ2-7; no reliable D call. The CDR3 covers 11 residues. V was trimmed by 5 bases and J by 4 bases, leaving 9 bases between them. Looked up from germline, CDR1 is SQVTM and CDR2 is ANQGSEA. The DNA of the CDR3 is TGCAGCGTTTTATGGGAATACGAGCAGTACTTC. It codes for CSVLWEYEQYF.

This clone was seen just once. In DNA, the CDR3 is TGTGCCAGCAGCTCCGGACTAGCGGGGGCCCTTATGAACACCGGGGAGCTGTTTTTT. It encodes CASSSGLAGALMNTGELFF. This chain connects TRBV7-8 to TRBJ2-2, with 13 bases that match TRBD2. The CDR3 is 19 residues long. J lost 1 base, V lost 4 bases, and 9 bases had no gene match. In germline, CDR1 is SGHVS, CDR2 FQNEAQ.

V usage is TRBV19 and J usage is TRBJ1-4; 7 bases agree with TRBD1. The CDR3 extends over 14 amino acids. Germline V gene lookup returns CDR1 LNHDA and CDR2 SQIVND (reference sequence). The ends lost 9 bases at V and 8 bases at J; junction bases unmatched: 12. This CDR3 reads CASRPGQRREKLFF. CDR3 DNA sequence: TGTGCCAGCCGACCGGGACAGAGGAGAGAAAAACTGTTTTTT.

This chain connects TRBV11-3 to TRBJ2-2; no clear D. In germline, CDR1 is SGHNT, CDR2 YENEEA. The CDR3 runs to 14 residues. V was shortened by 5 bases and J by 5 bases, with 12 bases between the two germline ends. CDR3 DNA sequence: TGTGCCAGCAGCCCCGGCCCCGTTACCGGGGAGCTGTTTTTT. The encoded protein is CASSPGPVTGELFF. Together with reference TRBV11-3 and TRBJ2-2, the CDR3 gives the full variable domain: EAGVVQSPRYKIIEKKQPVAFWCNPISGHNTLYWYLQNLGQGPELLIRYENEEAVDDSQLPKDRFSAERLKGVDSTLKIQPAELGDSAVYLCASSPGPVTGELFFGEGSRLTVL.